These 12 T cell receptor beta chains were sequenced from one sample in a study of identical twins. TCRdb reprocessed the 5' RACE reads via MiXCR and lists one record per CDR3 protein. Counted here are hundreds of thousands of distinct CDR3 sequences, roughly 20% occurring once; the ten biggest clones make up over 4%. This same sample was also part of a study on T cells expressing NK-cell markers.

The sample consisted of PBMCs. The receptors derive from a woman younger than 30 in good health.

This clonotype was recorded a few times. This sequence joins TRBV12-3 or TRBV12-4 and TRBJ2-3; unclear D gene. V was cut by 7 bases and J by 6 bases, with 11 bases left in between. The CDR3 is made up of 12 amino acids. CDR3 nucleotides: TGTGCCAGCACTACGGACCGCGATACGCAGTATTTT. This codes for CASTTDRDTQYF.

CDR3 in DNA: TGTGCCATCATGGGACAGGGGAGGACTGAAGCTTTCTTT. This codes for CAIMGQGRTEAFF. V usage is TRBV10-3 and J usage is TRBJ1-1, with 10 bases that match TRBD1. Germline assignment: CDR1 ENHRY and CDR2 SYGVKD. The CDR3 is 13 residues long. The V and J ends lost 7 bases and 5 bases, in that order; junction bases with no gene match: 4.

This clonotype turned up a few times. The chain couples TRBV27 to TRBJ1-5; D is unclear. The germline V gene encodes CDR1 MNHEY and CDR2 SMNVEV (reference sequence). V was shortened by 2 bases and J by 2 bases, with 16 bases between the two germline ends. The CDR3 is made up of 17 amino acids. The CDR3 protein is CASSLRADTGGNQPQHF. In DNA, the CDR3 is TGTGCCAGCAGTTTAAGGGCCGATACGGGTGGCAATCAGCCCCAGCATTTT.

J is TRBJ2-3 and V is TRBV27; D is unresolved. The CDR3 runs to 15 residues. V gave up 4 bases and J gave up 0 bases, with 11 bases separating them. CDR1 MNHEY and CDR2 SMNVEV come from the germline V gene (reference sequence). DNA of the CDR3: TGTGCCAGCAGTTCCAAGACGACTAGCACAGATACGCAGTATTTT. Translating gives CASSSKTTSTDTQYF.

V gene TRBV5-6 combines with J gene TRBJ2-7, with D possibly matching TRBD1 (6 bases). CDR1 is SGHDT, CDR2 YYEEEE, per germline. The V gene lost 3 bases and the J gene lost 0 bases, with 10 bases spanning the gap. CDR3 length equals 14 residues. CDR3 bases: TGTGCCAGCAGCTCCCGGGACACCTCCTACGAGCAGTACTTC. Translating gives CASSSRDTSYEQYF.

The CDR3 loop reads CASTARRTGAYEQYF. CDR3 nucleotide sequence: TGTGCCAGCACAGCTCGGAGGACAGGGGCTTACGAGCAGTACTTC. The chain uses TRBV12-3 or TRBV12-4 and TRBJ2-7, with 9 nucleotides matching TRBD1. V was pared by 7 bases and J by 4 bases, with 11 bases of the junction left unmatched. The CDR3 has 15 amino acids.

In its sample, this clonotype was seen a few times. The chain employs TRBV11-2 and TRBJ2-5; either TRBD1 or TRBD2 may supply D (5 bases each). V was clipped by 0 bases and J by 2 bases, with 16 bases between them. The CDR3 runs to 17 residues. CDR1 is SGHAT and CDR2 is FQNNGV in the germline V gene. CDR3 protein: CASSLEGVGELQETQYF. DNA of the CDR3: TGTGCCAGCAGCTTAGAGGGGGTAGGAGAATTACAAGAGACCCAGTACTTC.

At least ten counts were recorded for this clonotype. This rearrangement joins TRBV12-3 or TRBV12-4 to TRBJ1-3, with 7 bases lining up with TRBD1. V lost 6 bases and J lost 3; bases outside the gene matches: 8. The CDR3 is 15 amino acids. The CDR3, as DNA: TGTGCCAGCAGAGCCGAACAGGGGTTTGGAAACACCATATATTTT. Encoded protein: CASRAEQGFGNTIYF.

This clonotype has only one observation. One base away lies a much larger clone, so this may be a sequencing read error. The V gene is TRBV7-9, the J gene TRBJ2-1; no reliable D call. The CDR3 is made up of 11 amino acids. Germline CDR1 and CDR2: SEHNR and FQNEAQ (reference sequence). V lost 8 bases, J lost 3 bases, and 5 bases lay in between. In DNA form, the CDR3 reads TGTGCCAGCCAAATCTACAATGAGCAGTTCTTC. Translating gives CASQIYNEQFF.

Only a few counts were recorded for this clonotype. The chain carries TRBV20-1 and TRBJ2-3; TRBD2 matches 11 bases. This CDR3 contains 16 residues. J was trimmed by 0 bases and V by 5 bases; bases with no gene match: 7. CDR1 is DFQATT, CDR2 SNEGSKA, per germline (reference sequence). The CDR3 protein is CSAPIAGGASTDTQYF. Written as DNA, the CDR3 is TGCAGTGCTCCAATAGCGGGGGGGGCTAGCACAGATACGCAGTATTTT.

The V and J genes are TRBV5-1 and TRBJ2-2; TRBD1 matches at 10 bases. The germline CDR1 and CDR2 sequences are SGHRS and YFSETQ. The CDR3 totals 16 residues. The ends lost 1 base at V and 6 bases at J; junction bases unmatched: 6. The CDR3 coding sequence is TGCGCCAGCAGCTTGATGACAGGGGGCGGTTCCGGGGAGCTGTTTTTT. This gives the protein CASSLMTGGGSGELFF.

The rearrangement links TRBV6-1 to TRBJ2-3, with TRBD2 identical over 7 bases. Germline CDR1 MNHNS, CDR2 SASEGT. The CDR3 runs to 13 residues. With 5 bases clipped from V and 7 bases from J, the junction kept 6 bases outside the gene matches. The CDR3 reads CASSQGGGYTQYF. The DNA of the CDR3 is TGTGCCAGCAGTCAAGGCGGGGGATATACGCAGTATTTT.